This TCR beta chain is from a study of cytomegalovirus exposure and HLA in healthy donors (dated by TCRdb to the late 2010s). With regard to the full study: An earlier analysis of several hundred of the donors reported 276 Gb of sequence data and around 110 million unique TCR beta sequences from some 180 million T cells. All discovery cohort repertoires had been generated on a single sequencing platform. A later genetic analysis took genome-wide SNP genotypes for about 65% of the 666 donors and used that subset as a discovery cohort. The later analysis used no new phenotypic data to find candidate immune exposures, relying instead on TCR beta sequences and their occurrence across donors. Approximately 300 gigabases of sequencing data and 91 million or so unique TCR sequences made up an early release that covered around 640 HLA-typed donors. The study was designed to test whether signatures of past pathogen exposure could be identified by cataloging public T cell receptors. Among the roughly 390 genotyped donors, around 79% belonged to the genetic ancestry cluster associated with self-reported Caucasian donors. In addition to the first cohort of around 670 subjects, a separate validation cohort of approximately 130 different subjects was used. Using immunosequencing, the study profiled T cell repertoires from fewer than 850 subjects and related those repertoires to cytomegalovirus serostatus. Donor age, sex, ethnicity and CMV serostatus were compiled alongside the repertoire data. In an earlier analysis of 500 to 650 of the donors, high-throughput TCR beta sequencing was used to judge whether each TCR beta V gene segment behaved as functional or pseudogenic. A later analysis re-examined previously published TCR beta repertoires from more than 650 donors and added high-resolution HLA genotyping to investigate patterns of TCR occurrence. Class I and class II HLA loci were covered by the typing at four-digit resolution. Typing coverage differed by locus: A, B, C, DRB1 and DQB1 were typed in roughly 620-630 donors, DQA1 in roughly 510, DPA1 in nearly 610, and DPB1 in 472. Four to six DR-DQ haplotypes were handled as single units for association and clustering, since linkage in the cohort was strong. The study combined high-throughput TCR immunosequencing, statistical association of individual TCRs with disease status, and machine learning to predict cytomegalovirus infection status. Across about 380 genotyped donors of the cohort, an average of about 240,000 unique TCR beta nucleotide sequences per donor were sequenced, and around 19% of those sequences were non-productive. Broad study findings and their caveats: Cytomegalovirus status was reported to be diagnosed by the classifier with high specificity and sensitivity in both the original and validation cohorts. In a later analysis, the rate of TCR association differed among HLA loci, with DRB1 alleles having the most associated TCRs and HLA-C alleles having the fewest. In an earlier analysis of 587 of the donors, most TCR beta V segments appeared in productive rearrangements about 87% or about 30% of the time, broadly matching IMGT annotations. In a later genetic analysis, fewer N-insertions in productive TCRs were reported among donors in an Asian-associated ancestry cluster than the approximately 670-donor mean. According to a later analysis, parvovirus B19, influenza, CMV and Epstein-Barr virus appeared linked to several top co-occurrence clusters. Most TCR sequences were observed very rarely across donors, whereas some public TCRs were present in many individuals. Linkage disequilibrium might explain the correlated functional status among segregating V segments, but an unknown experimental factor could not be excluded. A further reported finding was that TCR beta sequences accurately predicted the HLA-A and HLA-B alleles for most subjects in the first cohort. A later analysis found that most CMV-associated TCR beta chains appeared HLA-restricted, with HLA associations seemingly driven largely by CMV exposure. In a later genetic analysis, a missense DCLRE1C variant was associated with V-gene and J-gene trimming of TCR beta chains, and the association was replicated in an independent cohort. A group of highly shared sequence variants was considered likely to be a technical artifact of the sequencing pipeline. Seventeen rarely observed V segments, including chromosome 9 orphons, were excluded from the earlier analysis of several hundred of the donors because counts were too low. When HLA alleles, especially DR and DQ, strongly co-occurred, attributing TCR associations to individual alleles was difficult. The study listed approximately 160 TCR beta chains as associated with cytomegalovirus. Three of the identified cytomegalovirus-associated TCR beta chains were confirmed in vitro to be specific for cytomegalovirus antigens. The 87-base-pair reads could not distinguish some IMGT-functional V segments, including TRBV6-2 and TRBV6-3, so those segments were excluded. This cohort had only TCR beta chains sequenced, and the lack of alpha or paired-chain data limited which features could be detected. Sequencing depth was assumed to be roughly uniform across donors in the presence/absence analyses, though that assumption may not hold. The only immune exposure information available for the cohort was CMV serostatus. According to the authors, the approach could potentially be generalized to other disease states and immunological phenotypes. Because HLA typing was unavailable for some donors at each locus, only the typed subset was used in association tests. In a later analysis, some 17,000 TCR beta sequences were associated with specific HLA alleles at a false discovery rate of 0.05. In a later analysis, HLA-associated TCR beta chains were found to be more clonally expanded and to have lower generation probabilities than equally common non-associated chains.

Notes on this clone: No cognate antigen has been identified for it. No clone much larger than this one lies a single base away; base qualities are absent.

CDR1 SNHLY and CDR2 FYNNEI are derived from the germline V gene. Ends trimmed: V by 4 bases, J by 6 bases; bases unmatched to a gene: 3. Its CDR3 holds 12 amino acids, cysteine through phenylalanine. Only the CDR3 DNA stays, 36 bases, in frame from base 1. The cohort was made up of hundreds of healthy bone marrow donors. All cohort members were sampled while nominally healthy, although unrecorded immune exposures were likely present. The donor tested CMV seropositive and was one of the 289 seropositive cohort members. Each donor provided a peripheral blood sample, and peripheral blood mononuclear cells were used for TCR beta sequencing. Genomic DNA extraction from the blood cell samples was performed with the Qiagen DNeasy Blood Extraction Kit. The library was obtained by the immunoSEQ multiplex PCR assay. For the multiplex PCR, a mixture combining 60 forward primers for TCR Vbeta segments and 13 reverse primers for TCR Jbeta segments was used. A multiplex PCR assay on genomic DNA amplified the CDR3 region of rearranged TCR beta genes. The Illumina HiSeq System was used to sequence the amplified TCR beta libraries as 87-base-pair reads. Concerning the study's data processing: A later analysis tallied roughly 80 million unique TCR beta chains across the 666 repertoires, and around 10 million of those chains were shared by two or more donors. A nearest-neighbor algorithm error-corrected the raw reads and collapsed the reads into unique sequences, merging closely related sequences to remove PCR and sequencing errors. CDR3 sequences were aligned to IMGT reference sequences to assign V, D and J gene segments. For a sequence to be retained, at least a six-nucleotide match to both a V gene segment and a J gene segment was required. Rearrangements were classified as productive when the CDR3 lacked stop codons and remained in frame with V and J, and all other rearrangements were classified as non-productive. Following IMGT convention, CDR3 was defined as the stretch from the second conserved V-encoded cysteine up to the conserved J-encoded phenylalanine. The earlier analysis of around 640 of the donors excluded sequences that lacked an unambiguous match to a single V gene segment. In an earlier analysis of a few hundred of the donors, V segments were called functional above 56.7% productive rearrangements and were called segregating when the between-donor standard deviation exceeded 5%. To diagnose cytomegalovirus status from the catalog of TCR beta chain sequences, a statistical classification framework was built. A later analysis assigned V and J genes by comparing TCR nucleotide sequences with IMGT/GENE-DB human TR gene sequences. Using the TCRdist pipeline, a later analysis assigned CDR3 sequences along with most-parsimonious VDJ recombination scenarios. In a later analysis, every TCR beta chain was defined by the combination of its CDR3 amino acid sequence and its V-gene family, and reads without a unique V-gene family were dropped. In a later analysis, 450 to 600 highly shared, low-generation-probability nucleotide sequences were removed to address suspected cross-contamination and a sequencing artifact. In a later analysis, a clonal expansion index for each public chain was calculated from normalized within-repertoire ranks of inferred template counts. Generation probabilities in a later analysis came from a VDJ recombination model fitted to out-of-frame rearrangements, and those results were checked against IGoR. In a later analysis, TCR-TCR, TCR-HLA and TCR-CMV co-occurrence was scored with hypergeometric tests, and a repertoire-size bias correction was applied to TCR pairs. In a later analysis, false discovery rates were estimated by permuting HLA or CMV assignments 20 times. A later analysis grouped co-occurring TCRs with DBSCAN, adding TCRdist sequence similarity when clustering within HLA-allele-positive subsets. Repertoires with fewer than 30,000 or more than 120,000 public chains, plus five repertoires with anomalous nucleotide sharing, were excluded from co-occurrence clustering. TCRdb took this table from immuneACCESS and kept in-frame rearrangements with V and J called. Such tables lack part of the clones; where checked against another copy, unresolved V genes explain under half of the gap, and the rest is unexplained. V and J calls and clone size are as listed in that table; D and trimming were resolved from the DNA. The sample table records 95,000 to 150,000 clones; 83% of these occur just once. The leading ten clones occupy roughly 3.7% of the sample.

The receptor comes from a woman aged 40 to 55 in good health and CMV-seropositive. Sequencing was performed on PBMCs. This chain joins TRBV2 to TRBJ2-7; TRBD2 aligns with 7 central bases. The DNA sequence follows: TGTGCCAGCAGTGGGGAGGGAGTCGAGCAGTACTTC. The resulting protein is CASSGEGVEQYF.